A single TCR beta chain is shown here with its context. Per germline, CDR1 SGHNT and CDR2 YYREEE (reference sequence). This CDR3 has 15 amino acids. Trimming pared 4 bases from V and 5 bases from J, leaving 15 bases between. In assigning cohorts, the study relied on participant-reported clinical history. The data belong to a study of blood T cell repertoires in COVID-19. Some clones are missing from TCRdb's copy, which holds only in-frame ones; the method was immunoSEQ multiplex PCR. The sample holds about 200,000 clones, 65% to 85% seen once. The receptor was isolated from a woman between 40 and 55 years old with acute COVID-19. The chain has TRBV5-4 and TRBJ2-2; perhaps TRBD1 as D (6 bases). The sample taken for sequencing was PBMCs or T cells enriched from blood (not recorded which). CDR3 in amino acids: CASSLNLGATGELFF. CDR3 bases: TGTGCCAGCAGCCTAAACTTGGGGGCAACCGGGGAGCTGTTTTTT.